A single sample is the source of the 6 T cell receptor beta chains below, sequenced in a study of T cells after posttransplantation cyclophosphamide. Sequencing used immunoSEQ multiplex PCR; TCRdb keeps in-frame clones, though not all of them. The sample consists of 4,500 or so clones, roughly four fifths of them appearing once. A marrow graft followed busulfan-fludarabine conditioning, with cyclophosphamide on days +3 and +4. The material was PBMCs, obtained after allogeneic stem cell transplant with posttransplant cyclophosphamide. Source of these receptors: a male patient between 35 and 55 years old who received an allogeneic stem cell transplant from a related donor, was CMV-positive, and had acute and chronic GVHD. Certain T cells may be donor cells from the graft.

The chain is built from TRBV11-2 and TRBJ2-5, with D uncertain. The J call may be in error: the DNA end matches TRBJ2-7 better. Germline assignment: CDR1 SGHAT and CDR2 FQNNGV. The CDR3 is 13 residues long. CDR3 sequence reads: CASSPSRIHEQYF. DNA of the CDR3: TGTGCCAGCAGCCCATCTAGAATTCACGAGCAGTACTTC.

This clone was counted once. The rearrangement links TRBV15 to TRBJ1-1; 9 positions match TRBD1. Germline V gene lookup returns CDR1 LNHNV and CDR2 YYDKDF (reference sequence). V lost 3 bases to trimming and J lost 0 bases; unmatched junction nucleotides: 5. CDR3 length: 16 residues. CDR3 coding DNA: TGTGCCACCAGCAGTGACAGGGGGAGCATGAACACTGAAGCTTTCTTT. The encoded protein is CATSSDRGSMNTEAFF.

The genes are TRBV7-3 and TRBJ2-7; maybe TRBD2 (5 bases). V gave up 3 bases and J gave up 5 bases, with 11 bases separating them. Germline CDR1 and CDR2: SGHTA and FQGTGA. The CDR3 runs to 13 residues. CDR3 DNA sequence: TGTGCCAGCAGCTTCAGAGGGAACCACGAGCAGTACTTC. Encoded protein: CASSFRGNHEQYF.

The chain is built from TRBV6-5 and TRBJ2-7; D perhaps matches TRBD2 (5 bases). Germline values: CDR1 MNHEY, CDR2 SVGAGI. V shed 2 bases and J shed 10 bases, with 9 bases lying between them. The CDR3 totals 11 residues. The CDR3 protein is CASSYDRGQYF. The CDR3 DNA sequence: TGTGCCAGCAGTTACGACCGGGGACAGTACTTC.

The chain links TRBV7-6 to TRBJ2-3; D perhaps matches TRBD2 (6 bases). The ends were cut back, 1 base at V and 5 bases at J, with 10 bases in the middle. The CDR3 consists of 14 residues. CDR1 and CDR2 (germline): SGHVS, FNYEAQ. The chain's CDR3 is CASSLVAGKDTQYF. The CDR3 nucleotides are TGTGCCAGCAGCTTAGTTGCGGGAAAAGATACGCAGTATTTT.

This clone is classed as large. The chain uses TRBV7-9 and TRBJ1-2, with TRBD1 as a possible D gene (5 bases). V was shortened by 4 bases and J by 7 bases, with 16 bases between the two germline ends. From germline, CDR1 is SEHNR and CDR2 FQNEAQ (reference sequence). The CDR3 spans 14 residues. The CDR3 loop is CASSSTAGQIGYTF. The CDR3 bases are TGTGCCAGCAGCTCGACGGCAGGGCAGATTGGCTACACCTTC.